One T cell receptor (beta chain) is described in this entry. The length of the CDR3 is 16 residues. Germline-derived CDR1 and CDR2 are SEHNR and FQNEAQ (reference sequence). V was clipped by 5 bases and J by 3 bases; unmatched bases: 6. The data belong to a study of blood T cell repertoires in COVID-19. Across the study: The United States, Italy and Spain were the sources of the acute and convalescent COVID-19 samples. From T cells, B-cell-depleted T cells, or PBMCs came the material, which was cDNA or gDNA.

Per the original data handling: Reference gene primers were amplified, and this amplification served to estimate nucleated cell counts. TCRdb's copy holds only in-frame clones and misses some; the assay was immunoSEQ multiplex PCR. That table gives V, J and clone size, and the DNA gave D and trimming. The data show some 85,000 clones, roughly 80% seen once. Seattle researchers signed up patients amid active infection and tracked them longitudinally. The source of this sequence is a man between 65 and 80 years old with COVID-19, enrolled during active disease. The sample taken for sequencing was peripheral blood. V is TRBV7-9 and J is TRBJ1-4; TRBD1 matches 10 bases. The CDR3: CASSSGQGEANEKLFF. The CDR3 DNA reads TGTGCCAGCAGCAGCGGACAGGGGGAGGCTAATGAAAAACTGTTTTTT.